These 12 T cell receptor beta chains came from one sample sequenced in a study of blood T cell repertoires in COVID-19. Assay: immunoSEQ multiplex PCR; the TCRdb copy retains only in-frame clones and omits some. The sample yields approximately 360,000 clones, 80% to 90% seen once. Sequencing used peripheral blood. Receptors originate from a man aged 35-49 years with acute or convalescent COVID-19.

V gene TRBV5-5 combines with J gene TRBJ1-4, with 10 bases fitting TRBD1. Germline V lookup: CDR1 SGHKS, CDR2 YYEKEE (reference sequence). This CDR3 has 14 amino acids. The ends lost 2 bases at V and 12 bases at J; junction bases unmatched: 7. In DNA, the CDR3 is TGTGCCAGCAGCTTCCGGACGGACAGGGGGGAACTGTTTTTT. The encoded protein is CASSFRTDRGELFF.

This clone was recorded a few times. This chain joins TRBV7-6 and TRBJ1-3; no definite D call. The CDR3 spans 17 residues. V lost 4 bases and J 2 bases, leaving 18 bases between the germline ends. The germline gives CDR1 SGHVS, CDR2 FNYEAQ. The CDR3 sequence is CASSSEPGKFTGNTIYF. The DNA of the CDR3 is TGTGCCAGCAGCTCCGAGCCGGGGAAGTTTACTGGAAACACCATATATTTT.

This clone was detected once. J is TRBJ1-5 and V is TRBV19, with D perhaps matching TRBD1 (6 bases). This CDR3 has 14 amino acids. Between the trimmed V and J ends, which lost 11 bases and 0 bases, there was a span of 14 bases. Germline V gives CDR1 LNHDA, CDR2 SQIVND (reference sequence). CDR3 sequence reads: CASWGRNSNQPQHF. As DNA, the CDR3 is TGTGCCTCCTGGGGGCGGAATAGCAATCAGCCCCAGCATTTT.

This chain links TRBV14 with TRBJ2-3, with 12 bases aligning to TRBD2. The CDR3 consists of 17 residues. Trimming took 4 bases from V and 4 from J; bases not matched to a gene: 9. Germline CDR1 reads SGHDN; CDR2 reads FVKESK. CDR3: CASSPRTSGIGADTQYF. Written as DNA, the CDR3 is TGTGCCAGCAGCCCGAGGACTAGCGGGATTGGAGCAGATACGCAGTATTTT.

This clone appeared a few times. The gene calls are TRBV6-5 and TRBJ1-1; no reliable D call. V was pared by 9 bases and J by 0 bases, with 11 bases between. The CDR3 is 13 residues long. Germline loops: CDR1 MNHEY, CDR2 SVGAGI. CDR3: CASGRSMNTEAFF. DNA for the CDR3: TGTGCCAGTGGCAGGTCCATGAACACTGAAGCTTTCTTT.

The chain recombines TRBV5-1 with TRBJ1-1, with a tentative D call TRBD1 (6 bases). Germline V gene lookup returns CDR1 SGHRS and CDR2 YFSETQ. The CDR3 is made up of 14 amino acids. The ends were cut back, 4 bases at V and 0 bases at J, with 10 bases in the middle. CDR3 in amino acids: CASSHGQLNTEAFF. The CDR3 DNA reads TGCGCCAGCAGCCACGGACAGTTGAACACTGAAGCTTTCTTT.

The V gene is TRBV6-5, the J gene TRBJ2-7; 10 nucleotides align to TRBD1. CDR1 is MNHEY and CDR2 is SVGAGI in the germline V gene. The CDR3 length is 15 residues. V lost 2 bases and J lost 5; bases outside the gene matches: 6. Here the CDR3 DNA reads TGTGCCAGCAGTTACCCGGGACAGGGGTGGCACGAGCAGTACTTC. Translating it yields CASSYPGQGWHEQYF.

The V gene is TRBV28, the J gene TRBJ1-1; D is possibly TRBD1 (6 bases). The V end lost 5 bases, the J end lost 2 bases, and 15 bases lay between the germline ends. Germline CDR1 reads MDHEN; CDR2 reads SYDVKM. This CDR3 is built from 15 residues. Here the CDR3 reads CASSPTGTFNTEAFF. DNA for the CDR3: TGTGCCAGCAGTCCGACCGGGACATTCAACACTGAAGCTTTCTTT.

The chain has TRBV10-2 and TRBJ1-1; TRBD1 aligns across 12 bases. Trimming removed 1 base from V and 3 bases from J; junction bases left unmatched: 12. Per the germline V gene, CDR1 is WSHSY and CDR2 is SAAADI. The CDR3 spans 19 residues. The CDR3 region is CASSELGRGQGAWHTEAFF. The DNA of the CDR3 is TGCGCCAGCAGTGAGTTGGGGAGGGGACAGGGGGCCTGGCACACTGAAGCTTTCTTT.

In DNA, the CDR3 is TGTGCCAGCAGCGACGGGGGTTCTGGAAACACCATATATTTT. This gives the protein CASSDGGSGNTIYF. The chain is built from TRBV9 and TRBJ1-3, with D perhaps TRBD1 (5 bases). The germline V gene encodes CDR1 SGDLS and CDR2 YYNGEE. The CDR3 loop spans 14 amino acids. The V end was cut by 3 bases, the J end by 1 base, with 8 bases between.

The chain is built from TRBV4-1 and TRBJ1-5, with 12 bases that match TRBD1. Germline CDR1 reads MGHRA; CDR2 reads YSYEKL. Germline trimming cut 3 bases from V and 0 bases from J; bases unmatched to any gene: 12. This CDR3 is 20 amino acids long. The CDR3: CASSQSAGQGARDSNQPQHF. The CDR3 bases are TGCGCCAGCAGCCAGTCGGCGGGACAGGGGGCCCGGGATAGCAATCAGCCCCAGCATTTT.

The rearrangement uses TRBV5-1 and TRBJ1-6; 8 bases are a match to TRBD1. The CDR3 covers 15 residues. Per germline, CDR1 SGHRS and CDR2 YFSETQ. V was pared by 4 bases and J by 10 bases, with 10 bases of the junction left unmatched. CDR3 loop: CASSHDGQGGSPLHF. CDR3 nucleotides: TGCGCCAGCAGCCACGACGGACAGGGTGGCTCACCCCTCCACTTT.